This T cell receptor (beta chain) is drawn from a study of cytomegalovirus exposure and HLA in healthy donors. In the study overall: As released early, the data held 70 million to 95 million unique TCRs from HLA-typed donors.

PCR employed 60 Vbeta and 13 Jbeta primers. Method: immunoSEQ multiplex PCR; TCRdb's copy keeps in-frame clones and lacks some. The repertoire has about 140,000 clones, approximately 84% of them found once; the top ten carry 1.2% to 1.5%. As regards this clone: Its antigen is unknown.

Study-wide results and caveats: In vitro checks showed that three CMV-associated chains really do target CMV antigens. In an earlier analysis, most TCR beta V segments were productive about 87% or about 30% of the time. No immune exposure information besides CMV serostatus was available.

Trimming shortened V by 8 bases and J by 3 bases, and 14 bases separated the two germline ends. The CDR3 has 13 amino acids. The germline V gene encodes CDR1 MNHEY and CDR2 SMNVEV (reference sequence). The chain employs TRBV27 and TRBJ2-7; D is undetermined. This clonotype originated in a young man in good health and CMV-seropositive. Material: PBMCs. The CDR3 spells CASSKPPSYEQYF. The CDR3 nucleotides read TGTGCCAGCTCTAAACCCCCTAGCTACGAGCAGTACTTC.